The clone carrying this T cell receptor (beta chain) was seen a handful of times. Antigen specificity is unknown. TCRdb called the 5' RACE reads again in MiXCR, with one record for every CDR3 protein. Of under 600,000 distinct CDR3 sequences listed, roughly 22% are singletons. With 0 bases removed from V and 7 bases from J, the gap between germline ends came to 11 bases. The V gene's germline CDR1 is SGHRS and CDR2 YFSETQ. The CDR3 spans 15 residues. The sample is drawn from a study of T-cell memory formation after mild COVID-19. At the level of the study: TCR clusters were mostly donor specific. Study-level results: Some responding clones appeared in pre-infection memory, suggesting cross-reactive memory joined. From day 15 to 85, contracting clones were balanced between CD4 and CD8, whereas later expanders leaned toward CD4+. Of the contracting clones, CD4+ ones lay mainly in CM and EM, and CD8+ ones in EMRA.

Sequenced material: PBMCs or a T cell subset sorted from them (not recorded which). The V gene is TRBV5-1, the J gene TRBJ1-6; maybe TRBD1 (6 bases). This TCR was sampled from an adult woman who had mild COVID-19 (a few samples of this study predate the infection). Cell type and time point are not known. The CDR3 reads CASSLVQGGNSPLHF. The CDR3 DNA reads TGCGCCAGCAGCTTGGTACAGGGTGGAAATTCACCCCTCCACTTT.